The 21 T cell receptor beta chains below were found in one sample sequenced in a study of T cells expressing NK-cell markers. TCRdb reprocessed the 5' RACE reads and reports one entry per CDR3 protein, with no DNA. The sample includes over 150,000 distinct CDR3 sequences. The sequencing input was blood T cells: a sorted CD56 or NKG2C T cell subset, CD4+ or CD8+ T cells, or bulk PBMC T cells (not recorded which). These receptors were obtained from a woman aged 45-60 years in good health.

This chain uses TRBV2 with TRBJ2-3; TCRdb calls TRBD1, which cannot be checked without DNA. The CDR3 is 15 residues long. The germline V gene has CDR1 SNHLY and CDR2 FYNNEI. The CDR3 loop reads CASSTRESRVDTQYF.

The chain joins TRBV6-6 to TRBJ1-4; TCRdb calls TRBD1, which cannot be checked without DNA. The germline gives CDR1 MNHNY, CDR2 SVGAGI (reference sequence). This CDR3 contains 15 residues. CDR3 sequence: CASSYGWGLNEKLFF.

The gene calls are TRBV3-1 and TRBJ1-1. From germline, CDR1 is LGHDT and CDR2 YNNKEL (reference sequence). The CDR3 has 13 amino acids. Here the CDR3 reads CASSHQEATEAFF. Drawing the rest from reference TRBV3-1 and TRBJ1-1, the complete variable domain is DTAVSQTPKYLVTQMGNDKSIKCEQNLGHDTMYWYKQDSKKFLKIMFSYNNKELIINETVPNRFSPKSPDKAHLNLHINSLELGDSAVYFCASSHQEATEAFFGQGTRLTVV.

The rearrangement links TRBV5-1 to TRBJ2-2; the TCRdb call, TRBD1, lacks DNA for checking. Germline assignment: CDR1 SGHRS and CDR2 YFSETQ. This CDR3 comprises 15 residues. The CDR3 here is CASKTQQGPTGELFF.

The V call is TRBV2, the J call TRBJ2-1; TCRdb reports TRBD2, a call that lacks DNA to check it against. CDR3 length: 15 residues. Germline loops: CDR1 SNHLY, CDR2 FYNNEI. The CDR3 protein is CASIPGLAGDNEQFF. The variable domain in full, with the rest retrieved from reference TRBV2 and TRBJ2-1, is EPEVTQTPSHQVTQMGQEVILRCVPISNHLYFYWYRQILGQKVEFLVSFYNNEISEKSEIFDDQFSVERPDGSNFTLKIRSTKLEDSAMYFCASIPGLAGDNEQFFGPGTRLTVL.

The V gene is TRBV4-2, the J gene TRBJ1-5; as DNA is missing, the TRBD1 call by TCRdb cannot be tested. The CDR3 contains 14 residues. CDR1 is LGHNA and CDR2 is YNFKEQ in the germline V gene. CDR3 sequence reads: CASSQGQGGKPQHF.

CDR3 in amino acids: CASRAVGTNEQFF. This chain connects TRBV6-1 to TRBJ2-1; TCRdb's D call, TRBD2, is unchecked because there is no DNA. The CDR3 runs to 13 residues. The germline gives CDR1 MNHNS, CDR2 SASEGT.

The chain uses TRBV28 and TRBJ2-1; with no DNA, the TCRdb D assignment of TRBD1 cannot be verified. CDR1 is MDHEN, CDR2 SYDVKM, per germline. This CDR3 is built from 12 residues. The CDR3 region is CATDRADNEQFF.

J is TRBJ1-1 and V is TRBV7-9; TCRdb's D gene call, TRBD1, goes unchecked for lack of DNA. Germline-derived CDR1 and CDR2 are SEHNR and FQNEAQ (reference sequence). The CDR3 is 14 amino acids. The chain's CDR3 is CASSSWDRESEAFF.

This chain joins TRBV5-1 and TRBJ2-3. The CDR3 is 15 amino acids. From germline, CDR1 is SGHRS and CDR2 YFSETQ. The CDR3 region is CASSNGDFDTDTQYF.

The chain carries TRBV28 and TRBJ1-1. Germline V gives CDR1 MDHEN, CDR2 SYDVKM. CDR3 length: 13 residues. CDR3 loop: CASSLLKNTEAFF.

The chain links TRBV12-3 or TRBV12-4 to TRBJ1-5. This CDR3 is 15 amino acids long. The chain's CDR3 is CASSLVGSLNQPQHF.

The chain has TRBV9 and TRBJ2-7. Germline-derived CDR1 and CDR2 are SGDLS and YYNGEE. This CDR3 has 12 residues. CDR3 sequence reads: CASSRETYEQYF.

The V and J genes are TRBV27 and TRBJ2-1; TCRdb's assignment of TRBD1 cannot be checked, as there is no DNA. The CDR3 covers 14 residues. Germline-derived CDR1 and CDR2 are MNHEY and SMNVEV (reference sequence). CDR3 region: CASGLGGSYNEQFF.

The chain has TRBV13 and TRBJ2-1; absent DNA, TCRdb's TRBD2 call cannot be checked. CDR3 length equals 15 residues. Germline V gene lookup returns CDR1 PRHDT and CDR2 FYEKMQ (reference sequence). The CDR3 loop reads CASSLLLAEYNEQFF.

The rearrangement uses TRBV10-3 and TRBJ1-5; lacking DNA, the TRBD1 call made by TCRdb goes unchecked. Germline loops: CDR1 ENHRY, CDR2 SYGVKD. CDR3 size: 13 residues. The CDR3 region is CAIREDSLEPQHF.

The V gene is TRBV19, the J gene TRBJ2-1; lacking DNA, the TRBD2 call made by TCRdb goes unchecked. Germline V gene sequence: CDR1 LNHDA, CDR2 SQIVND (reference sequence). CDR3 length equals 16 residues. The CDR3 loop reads CASSIEAGGSYNEQFF.

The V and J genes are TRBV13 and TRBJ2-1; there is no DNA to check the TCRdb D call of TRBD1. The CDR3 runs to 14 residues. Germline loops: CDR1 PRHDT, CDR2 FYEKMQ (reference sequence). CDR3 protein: CASSSPQVGNEQFF. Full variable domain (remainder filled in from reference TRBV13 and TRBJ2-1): AAGVIQSPRHLIKEKRETATLKCYPIPRHDTVYWYQQGPGQDPQFLISFYEKMQSDKGSIPDRFSAQQFSDYHSELNMSSLELGDSALYFCASSSPQVGNEQFFGPGTRLTVL.

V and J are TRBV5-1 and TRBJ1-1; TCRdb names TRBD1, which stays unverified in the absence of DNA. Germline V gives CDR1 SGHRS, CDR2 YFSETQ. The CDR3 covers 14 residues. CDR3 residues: CASSPLQGGTEAFF. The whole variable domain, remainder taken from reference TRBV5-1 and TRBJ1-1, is KAGVTQTPRYLIKTRGQQVTLSCSPISGHRSVSWYQQTPGQGLQFLFEYFSETQRNKGNFPGRFSGRQFSNSRSEMNVSTLELGDSALYLCASSPLQGGTEAFFGQGTRLTVV.

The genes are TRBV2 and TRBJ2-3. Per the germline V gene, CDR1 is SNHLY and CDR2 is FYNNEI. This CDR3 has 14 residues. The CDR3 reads CASSEVGFTDTQYF.

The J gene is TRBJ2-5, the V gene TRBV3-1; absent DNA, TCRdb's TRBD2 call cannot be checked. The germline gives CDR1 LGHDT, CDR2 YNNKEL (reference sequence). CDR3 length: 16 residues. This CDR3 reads CASSQEGRANQETQYF.